This T cell receptor (beta chain) was retrieved from a study of shared clonotypes between healthy human individuals. Libraries were prepared by immunoSEQ multiplex PCR; TCRdb keeps only in-frame clonotypes and omits some of them. The sample has hundreds of thousands of clones, roughly 70% seen once. This clone was seen a handful of times. The CDR3 sequence is 16 residues long. The V end lost 6 bases, the J end lost 2 bases, and 20 bases lay between the germline ends. Germline assignment: CDR1 MDHEN and CDR2 SYDVKM. The clonotype comes from a man aged 25-40 years in good health. This chain uses TRBV28 with TRBJ2-7, with a possible D match to TRBD1 (5 bases). Material: memory CD4+ T cells sorted from blood. This sample's subset: CD45RA-negative fraction. The DNA for the CDR3 is TGTGCCAGCAGCCAGGGTCTTCTAAGGAGTACCTACGAGCAGTACTTC. The encoded protein is CASSQGLLRSTYEQYF.